The TCR beta chain under discussion was sequenced for a study of monozygotic twins with inflammatory bowel disease. Whole-study findings and limits: Relative to healthy twins, IBD patients had fewer clonotypes in common with others, a gap that was especially apparent with disease activity. Evidence did not back any single strong signal or clonotype linked to IBD. A distinction between different T cell subtypes was not possible.

The authors made each sample's cDNA in eight separate reactions. TCRdb reprocessed the 5' RACE reads and reports one entry per CDR3 protein, with no DNA. Its listing shows some 99,000 distinct CDR3 sequences. As regards this clonotype: The antigen is undetermined.

This clonotype was sampled from a human donor with ulcerative colitis or Crohn's disease, or a healthy co-twin of an affected twin (not recorded which). What was sequenced was blood.

CDR3 in amino acids: CSASGAWASGETQYF. The rearrangement links TRBV20-1 to TRBJ2-5; TCRdb gives TRBD1 as the D gene, but with no DNA this cannot be confirmed. CDR3 length: 15 residues. The germline gives CDR1 DFQATT, CDR2 SNEGSKA (reference sequence).